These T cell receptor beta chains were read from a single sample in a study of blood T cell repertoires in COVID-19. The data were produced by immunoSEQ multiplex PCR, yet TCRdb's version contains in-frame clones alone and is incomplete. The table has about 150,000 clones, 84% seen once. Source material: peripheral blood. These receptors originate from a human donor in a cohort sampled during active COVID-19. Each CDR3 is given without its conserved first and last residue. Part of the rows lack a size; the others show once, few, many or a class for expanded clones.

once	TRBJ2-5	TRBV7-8	ASSLLRRHPETQY
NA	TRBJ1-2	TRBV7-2	ASSSYQGFGYT
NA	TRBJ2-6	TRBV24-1	ATTTDDSGANVLT
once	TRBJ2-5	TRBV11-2	ASSPSIRGSETQY
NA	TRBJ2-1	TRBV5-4	ASSLGTGGYNEQF
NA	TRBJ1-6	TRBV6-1	ASSGERLGGRLNSPLH
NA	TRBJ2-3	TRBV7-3	ASSLGLAGISDTQY
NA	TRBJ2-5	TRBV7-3	ASSLTAGGETQY
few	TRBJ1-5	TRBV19	ASSDPGRNQPQH
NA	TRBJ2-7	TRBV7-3	ASSVGTGGYEQY
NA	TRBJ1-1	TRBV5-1	ASSLGDEAF
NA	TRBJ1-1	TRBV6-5	ASSFRATGNTEAF
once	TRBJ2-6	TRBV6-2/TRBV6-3	ASSRGGGYISSGANVLT
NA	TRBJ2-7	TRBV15	ATSRGLAAASYEQY
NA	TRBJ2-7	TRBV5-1	ASSLYRAGEQY
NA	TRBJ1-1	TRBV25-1	ASSDQGQGLLEAF
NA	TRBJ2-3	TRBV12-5	ASGLGIAGASTDTQY
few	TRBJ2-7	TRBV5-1	ASRTSGESSYEQY
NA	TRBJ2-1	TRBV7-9	ASSPGLADNEQF
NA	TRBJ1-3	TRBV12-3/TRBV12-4	ASSPGEANTIY
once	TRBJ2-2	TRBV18	ASSPRERNTGELF
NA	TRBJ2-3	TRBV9	ASTKSWTSGGTDTQY
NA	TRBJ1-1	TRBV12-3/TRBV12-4	ASSLQITEAF
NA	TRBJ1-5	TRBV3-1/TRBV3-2	ASSQGLDTNQPQH
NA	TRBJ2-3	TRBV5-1	ATRLAVITDTQY
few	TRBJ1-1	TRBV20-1	SARFNWEAF
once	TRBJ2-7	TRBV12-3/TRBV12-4	ASSRDTAYEQY
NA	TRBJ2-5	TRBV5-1	ASSAMTSSGETQY
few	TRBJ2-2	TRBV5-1	ASSPLSMANTGELF
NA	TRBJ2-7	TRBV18	ASSSPGAGSYEQY
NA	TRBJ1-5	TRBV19	ASADRANQPQH
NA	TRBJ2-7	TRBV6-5	ASSYVQGIHEQY
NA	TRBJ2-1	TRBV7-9	ASSRALAGAYEQF
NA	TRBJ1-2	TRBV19	ASSVNSRRSNYGYT
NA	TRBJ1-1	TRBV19	ASSIRPAGDVFFPEAF
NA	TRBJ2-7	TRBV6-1	ASSEVGTDSYEQY
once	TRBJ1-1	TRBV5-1	ASSLQPGQSYEAF
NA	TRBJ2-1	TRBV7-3	ASSLTVYNEQF
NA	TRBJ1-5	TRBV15	ATSRDFGSNQPQH
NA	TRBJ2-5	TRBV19	ASSISSEKETQY